This T cell receptor beta chain was captured in a study of blood T cell repertoires in COVID-19. Study summary: T cells, B-cell-depleted T cells, or PBMCs supplied cDNA or gDNA.

Followed longitudinally, the Seattle patients had been enrolled during active infection. V was shortened by 3 bases and J by 10 bases, with 9 bases between the two germline ends. Germline lookup yields CDR1 SEHNR and CDR2 FQNEAQ (reference sequence). The CDR3 is made up of 11 amino acids. In the original analysis: Counts of nucleated cells, estimated from reference gene primer amplification, were obtained. Method: immunoSEQ multiplex PCR; TCRdb's copy keeps in-frame clones and lacks some. The D gene and trimming were derived from the DNA, and the V and J assignments and clone size from that table. The sample contains more than 200,000 clones, around four fifths of which appear only once.

This receptor was identified in a woman older than 75 with COVID-19, enrolled during active disease. The sequenced sample was peripheral blood. The gene calls are TRBV7-9 and TRBJ1-2; no definite D call. The CDR3 DNA reads as TGTGCCAGCAGCTTGGGAGGGCCCTACACCTTC. Its translation is CASSLGGPYTF.